A single sample is the source of the 22 T cell receptor beta chains below, sequenced in a study of T cells after yellow fever vaccination. One entry per CDR3 protein, called by TCRdb with MiXCR from the 5' RACE reads. The repertoire holds some 260,000 distinct CDR3 sequences, with around 4.9% as singletons. The source material was CD4+ T cells sorted from PBMCs, sampled on the day of the yellow fever booster vaccination. These receptors were collected from a young man who received the YFV17D yellow fever vaccine.

This rearrangement joins TRBV20-1 to TRBJ2-1; 10 bases are a match to TRBD2. CDR3 length: 16 residues. V lost 2 bases, J lost 4 bases, and 8 bases stayed unmatched. Germline loops: CDR1 DFQATT, CDR2 SNEGSKA (reference sequence). CDR3 amino acids: CSARSQLAGSYNEQFF. The CDR3 bases are TGCAGTGCTAGAAGCCAACTAGCGGGGTCATACAATGAGCAGTTCTTC.

There are a few counts of this clonotype. V is TRBV30 and J is TRBJ1-5, with a tentative D call TRBD1 (5 bases). CDR1 is GTSNPN, CDR2 SVGIG, per germline (reference sequence). V was shortened by 0 bases and J by 7 bases, with 10 bases between the two germline ends. This CDR3 comprises 13 residues. The CDR3, as DNA: TGTGCCTGGAGTGTGGAGGGGTCCCAGCCCCAGCATTTT. Translated: CAWSVEGSQPQHF.

This clonotype was picked up many times. The V call is TRBV12-3 or TRBV12-4, the J call TRBJ2-7; D gene ambiguous. The length of the CDR3 is 13 residues. The germline V and J ends were trimmed by 3 bases and 0 bases, with 6 bases remaining between them. Written as DNA, the CDR3 is TGTGCCAGCAGTTTCAGGACCTCCTACGAGCAGTACTTC. Translating gives CASSFRTSYEQYF.

This sequence joins TRBV20-1 and TRBJ2-3, with 10 bases identical to TRBD2. The CDR3 contains 16 residues. V shed 3 bases, J shed 7 bases, and the junction held 13 bases outside the gene matches. CDR1 is DFQATT and CDR2 is SNEGSKA in the germline V gene (reference sequence). CDR3 in DNA: TGCAGTGCTAGGGTGTCTAGCGGGGGAGCGACGCATACGCAGTATTTT. Its translation: CSARVSSGGATHTQYF.

This clonotype has only a few counts. The gene calls are TRBV4-3 and TRBJ1-2; 7 bases are a match to TRBD1. The length of the CDR3 is 13 residues. V dropped 3 bases and J dropped 6; count of bases not matched to a gene: 4. Germline values: CDR1 LGHNA, CDR2 YSLEER. CDR3 sequence: CASSQTGFDGYTF. The CDR3 DNA reads as TGCGCCAGCAGCCAGACAGGGTTTGATGGCTACACCTTC.

In this sample, this clonotype turned up many times. V gene TRBV4-2 combines with J gene TRBJ2-2; D may correspond to TRBD1 or TRBD2 (6 bases each). Germline CDR1 and CDR2: LGHNA and YNFKEQ. This CDR3 is built from 14 residues. The germline V and J ends were trimmed by 4 bases and 5 bases, with 11 bases remaining between them. The CDR3 nucleotides read TGTGCCAGCAGCCTCCAAGGGGGGACCGGGGAGCTGTTTTTT. It encodes CASSLQGGTGELFF.

The V gene is TRBV7-3, the J gene TRBJ2-3, with 9 positions matching TRBD1. The V gene end was trimmed by 4 bases and the J gene end by 5 bases; junction bases not matched to a gene: 4. The CDR3 is made up of 14 amino acids. Germline V gives CDR1 SGHTA, CDR2 FQGTGA. CDR3: CASSSQGAQDTQYF. The DNA of the CDR3 is TGTGCCAGCAGCTCACAGGGGGCGCAAGATACGCAGTATTTT.

This clonotype was recorded a few times. The V gene is TRBV20-1, the J gene TRBJ1-2, with TRBD1 matching 7 bases. The CDR3 is 12 amino acids. Looked up from germline, CDR1 is DFQATT and CDR2 is SNEGSKA (reference sequence). Written as DNA, the CDR3 is TGCACCAGGGACAGCCCAAACTATGGCTACACCTTC. It encodes CTRDSPNYGYTF.

Points on this clonotype: One end of the junction does not line up with germline, which may come from a read error. The chain joins TRBV7-9 to TRBJ2-1, with D possibly being TRBD1 or TRBD2 (6 bases each). From germline, CDR1 is SEHNR and CDR2 FQNEAQ (reference sequence). The CDR3 is 14 amino acids. CDR3 DNA sequence: TGTGCCTGCAGCACAAGGGGACAAGGAGGGCCCGCCATCTTC. Translating gives CACSTRGQGGPAIF.

This chain uses TRBV3-1 with TRBJ2-2; maybe TRBD1 (6 bases). Between the trimmed V and J ends, which lost 4 bases and 6 bases, there was a span of 12 bases. Germline lookup yields CDR1 LGHDT and CDR2 YNNKEL (reference sequence). The CDR3 runs to 14 residues. The DNA of the CDR3 is TGTGCCAGCAGCCTTAACAGGGAAGCCGGGGAGCTGTTTTTT. It is translated as CASSLNREAGELFF.

The V and J genes are TRBV27 and TRBJ2-7; D uncertain. CDR1 and CDR2 from the germline V gene are MNHEY and SMNVEV (reference sequence). The length of the CDR3 is 16 residues. V was clipped by 6 bases and J by 5 bases, with 23 bases between them. The CDR3 DNA follows: TGTGCCAGCAGGCCAACGCGGACCGACCGACCCAACGAGCAGTACTTC. It yields the protein CASRPTRTDRPNEQYF.

This clonotype was counted many times. The chain joins TRBV7-2 to TRBJ2-3; D is possibly TRBD2 (6 bases). Germline-derived CDR1 and CDR2 are SGHTA and FQGNSA. The V and J ends lost 6 bases and 3 bases respectively, with 13 bases between them. The CDR3 runs 14 residues. CDR3 residues: CASRPGGPTDTQYF. The CDR3 DNA follows: TGTGCCAGCAGACCCGGGGGACCTACAGATACGCAGTATTTT.

The chain uses TRBV5-1 and TRBJ2-7; D is tentatively TRBD1 or TRBD2 (6 bases each). The germline V and J ends were trimmed by 4 bases and 8 bases, with 16 bases remaining between them. The CDR3 is 13 residues long. The germline V gene encodes CDR1 SGHRS and CDR2 YFSETQ. Here the CDR3 DNA reads TGCGCCAGCAGCGAAGGGGGGCGAGGAAAGCAGTACGTC. Protein sequence: CASSEGGRGKQYV.

This clonotype was picked up many times. This chain uses TRBV6-1 with TRBJ2-5; D may be TRBD1 (6 bases). The V gene lost 2 bases and the J gene lost 4 bases, with 14 bases spanning the gap. Germline-derived CDR1 and CDR2 are MNHNS and SASEGT. The length of the CDR3 is 15 residues. This chain's CDR3 is CASSEMRVGGETQYF. The CDR3 DNA is TGTGCCAGCAGTGAAATGAGGGTAGGGGGAGAGACCCAGTACTTC.

This clonotype was seen ten or more times. The V gene is TRBV12-3 or TRBV12-4, the J gene TRBJ1-6, with D perhaps TRBD1 (6 bases). V gave up 6 bases and J gave up 2 bases, with 8 bases separating them. This CDR3 spans 14 amino acids. The CDR3 protein is CASSRGAYNSPLHF. The CDR3 DNA is TGTGCCAGCAGCAGGGGTGCCTATAATTCACCCCTCCACTTT.

The chain uses TRBV4-3 and TRBJ2-1; 8 nucleotides agree with TRBD1. The CDR3 sequence is 21 residues long. Trimming removed 3 bases from V and 8 bases from J; junction bases left unmatched: 27. Germline CDR1 and CDR2: LGHNA and YSLEER. In DNA, the CDR3 is TGCGCCAGCAGCCACCCAAGGTCTGCAGGGGGCAAAGTGTGGGAGGTGGATGAGCAGTTCTTC. Residues: CASSHPRSAGGKVWEVDEQFF.

This chain connects TRBV4-1 to TRBJ2-7; TRBD1 aligns across 7 bases. The CDR3 covers 14 residues. V was pared by 4 bases and J by 0 bases, with 3 bases of the junction left unmatched. Germline V lookup: CDR1 MGHRA, CDR2 YSYEKL. CDR3 nucleotides: TGCGCCAGCAGCCGCCCAGGGGGCTCCTACGAGCAGTACTTC. Residues: CASSRPGGSYEQYF.

This clonotype was counted at least ten times. This chain links TRBV29-1 with TRBJ1-2; the D gene is possibly TRBD1 (6 bases). V lost 7 bases and J lost 2, with 8 bases in between. This CDR3 contains 11 residues. In germline, CDR1 is SQVTM, CDR2 ANQGSEA. The CDR3 sequence: CSATGNYGYTF. The CDR3, as DNA: TGCAGCGCGACAGGAAACTATGGCTACACCTTC.

The CDR3 loop reads CASSSGGGGTEAFF. Written as DNA, the CDR3 is TGTGCCAGCAGCTCTGGCGGGGGCGGGACTGAAGCTTTCTTT. The chain uses TRBV7-9 and TRBJ1-1, with D possibly matching TRBD1 (6 bases). Germline V lookup: CDR1 SEHNR, CDR2 FQNEAQ (reference sequence). The CDR3 consists of 14 residues. V lost 4 bases, J lost 5 bases, and 14 bases lay in between.

The chain has TRBV29-1 and TRBJ2-2; a possible D gene is TRBD2 (7 bases). In germline, CDR1 is SQVTM, CDR2 ANQGSEA. Trimming left V 1 base short and J 8 bases short, with 32 bases between. The CDR3 runs 20 residues. CDR3 loop: CSVEAAGQDGRGRYKGELFF. CDR3 sequence (DNA): TGCAGCGTTGAAGCCGCGGGACAAGATGGGCGGGGGAGATATAAGGGGGAGCTGTTTTTT.

This clonotype was counted ten times or more. This chain joins TRBV2 and TRBJ2-2; D is uncertain. There are 14 residues in the CDR3. Trimming left V 6 bases short and J 1 base short, with 9 bases between. CDR1 is SNHLY, CDR2 FYNNEI, per germline. The CDR3 sequence is CASRSARNTGELFF. CDR3 nucleotides: TGTGCCAGCAGGAGCGCAAGGAACACCGGGGAGCTGTTTTTT.

The chain employs TRBV11-2 and TRBJ1-2; 7 bases fit TRBD1. Germline CDR1 SGHAT, CDR2 FQNNGV. The CDR3 length is 14 residues. With V trimmed by 2 bases and J by 7 bases, 7 bases remained unmatched. CDR3 nucleotides: TGTGCCAGCAGCTTAAGCGGGACAGCGAGTGGCTACACCTTC. Amino acids: CASSLSGTASGYTF. The variable domain in full, completed from reference TRBV11-2 and TRBJ1-2, reads EAGVAQSPRYKIIEKRQSVAFWCNPISGHATLYWYQQILGQGPKLLIQFQNNGVVDDSQLPKDRFSAERLKGVDSTLKIQPAKLEDSAVYLCASSLSGTASGYTFGSGTRLTVV.